Shown below are 15 T cell receptor beta chains from a single sample sequenced in a study of beta chain features in type 1 diabetes. Study observations and caveats: There was a moderate but significant shortening of TCRB CDR3s in all four CD4+ subsets of Type 1 diabetes patients.

cDNA synthesis used the whole RNA isolate, giving expressed TCRB sequences. Sequencing was performed with immunoSEQ multiplex PCR; in TCRdb, only in-frame clones are kept and a portion is missing. Found here are 250,000 to 300,000 clones, less than 30% of them singletons; the top ten hold 0.012%. No antigens are known for them. Input material: naive CD4+ T cells from blood. Receptors were obtained from a woman aged 30 to 39 with type 1 diabetes.

This clone was counted only a few times. The chain combines TRBV18 with TRBJ2-1, with D tentatively TRBD2 (6 bases). Germline loops: CDR1 KGHSH, CDR2 LQKENI. The germline V and J ends were trimmed by 5 bases and 2 bases, with 19 bases remaining between them. This CDR3 region has 17 residues. The CDR3 nucleotides are TGTGCCAGCTCATCTCTGGTCGGCCGGGGGACCTACAATGAGCAGTTCTTC. Amino acids: CASSSLVGRGTYNEQFF.

The rearrangement links TRBV7-9 to TRBJ1-1; tentatively, D is TRBD1 (5 bases). The CDR3 contains 19 residues. Germline V gene data show CDR1 as SEHNR and CDR2 as FQNEAQ (reference sequence). The V end lost 5 bases, the J end lost 1 base, and 26 bases lay between the germline ends. The CDR3 DNA reads TGTGCCAGCAGCCCAGGTTCTCTCACCTTTCGGGGGAAGAACACTGAAGCTTTCTTT. This encodes CASSPGSLTFRGKNTEAFF. The full variable domain, its missing parts supplied by reference TRBV7-9 and TRBJ1-1, is DTGVSQNPRHKITKRGQNVTFRCDPISEHNRLYWYRQTLGQGPEFLTYFQNEAQLEKSRLLSDRFSAERPKGSFSTLEIQRTEQGDSAMYLCASSPGSLTFRGKNTEAFFGQGTRLTVV.

Worth noting for this clone: The same CDR3 is also encoded by other DNA sequences in this sample. V usage is TRBV18 and J usage is TRBJ2-7, with 7 positions matching TRBD1. The CDR3 totals 14 residues. CDR1 and CDR2 from the germline V gene are KGHSH and LQKENI. The J segment lost 0 bases and the V segment lost 1 base, leaving 0 bases of the junction unmatched. CDR3 sequence: CASSPRDSSYEQYF. Here the CDR3 DNA reads TGTGCCAGCTCACCACGGGACAGCTCCTACGAGCAGTACTTC.

This clone has more than one count but fewer than ten. This rearrangement joins TRBV30 to TRBJ1-1, with D possibly being TRBD1 (6 bases). In germline, CDR1 is GTSNPN, CDR2 SVGIG (reference sequence). V lost 2 bases and J 1 base, leaving 11 bases between the germline ends. The CDR3 has 14 residues. In DNA form, the CDR3 reads TGTGCCTGGAGTCTTGGCAGGGGGAACACTGAAGCTTTCTTT. It codes for CAWSLGRGNTEAFF.

The CDR3 nucleotides are TGTGCCTCAGCAGGTCTCTACAATGAGCAGTTCTTC. Its translation: CASAGLYNEQFF. The rearrangement links TRBV10-3 to TRBJ2-1; D remains unclear. Germline loops: CDR1 ENHRY, CDR2 SYGVKD. The CDR3 has 12 amino acids. Trimming left V 11 bases short and J 3 bases short, with 11 bases between.

This clone came up a few times. The chain links TRBV29-1 to TRBJ2-7; D perhaps matches TRBD1 (5 bases). This CDR3 comprises 13 residues. V was clipped by 6 bases and J by 6 bases, with 18 bases between them. Germline loops: CDR1 SQVTM, CDR2 ANQGSEA. This CDR3 reads CSVITRERGEQYF. Written as DNA, the CDR3 is TGCAGCGTAATAACCAGGGAAAGGGGCGAGCAGTACTTC.

The rearrangement uses TRBV10-1 and TRBJ2-5; no reliable D call. This CDR3 is built from 13 residues. Germline V CDR1 and CDR2: WNHNN, SYGVQD (reference sequence). The V and J ends lost 2 bases and 9 bases respectively, with 13 bases between them. CDR3 bases: TGCGCCAGCAGTGAGCAACCCGAACTTGCCCAGTACTTC. This sequence encodes CASSEQPELAQYF.

The V and J genes are TRBV30 and TRBJ2-2; 7 nucleotides agree with TRBD1. This CDR3 region has 13 residues. V shed 3 bases, J shed 6 bases, and the junction held 4 bases outside the gene matches. Germline CDR1 is GTSNPN and CDR2 is SVGIG (reference sequence). Written as DNA, the CDR3 is TGTGCCTGGAGGGAACAGGGGTCCGGGGAGCTGTTTTTT. Translation: CAWREQGSGELFF.

The chain recombines TRBV9 with TRBJ2-7; tentatively, D is TRBD1 (5 bases). Trimming pared 9 bases from V and 5 bases from J, leaving 18 bases between. Germline values: CDR1 SGDLS, CDR2 YYNGEE. The CDR3 covers 13 residues. The CDR3 loop is CAKKVDSSDEQYF. CDR3 sequence (DNA): TGTGCCAAGAAAGTCGACAGTTCGGACGAGCAGTACTTC.

This clone was found a few times. The sample contains more than one DNA sequence encoding this CDR3. This chain links TRBV11-2 with TRBJ2-5; TRBD2 matches at 7 bases. The CDR3 consists of 15 residues. Per the germline V gene, CDR1 is SGHAT and CDR2 is FQNNGV. J lost 2 bases, V lost 0 bases, and 3 bases had no gene match. CDR3 in DNA: TGTGCCAGCAGCTTAGATCCGGGAGGACAAGAGACCCAGTACTTC. The encoded protein is CASSLDPGGQETQYF. Full variable domain (remainder filled in from reference TRBV11-2 and TRBJ2-5): EAGVAQSPRYKIIEKRQSVAFWCNPISGHATLYWYQQILGQGPKLLIQFQNNGVVDDSQLPKDRFSAERLKGVDSTLKIQPAKLEDSAVYLCASSLDPGGQETQYFGPGTRLLVL.

The chain is built from TRBV7-7 and TRBJ2-1; D remains unclear. The germline V gene encodes CDR1 SSHAT and CDR2 FNYEAQ (reference sequence). This CDR3 is built from 9 residues. CDR3 DNA sequence: TGTGCTCTGCGGAATGAGCAGTTCTTC. It yields the protein CALRNEQFF.

The gene calls are TRBV29-1 and TRBJ2-3, with D possibly matching TRBD2 (6 bases). Deletions cut 3 bases from V and 0 bases from J, with 10 bases between. Germline V gene data show CDR1 as SQVTM and CDR2 as ANQGSEA. The CDR3 extends over 14 amino acids. The CDR3 sequence is CSVDGGDSTDTQYF. The CDR3 bases are TGCAGCGTTGATGGAGGGGACAGCACAGATACGCAGTATTTT.

The chain uses TRBV9 and TRBJ2-1; tentative D call: TRBD2 (6 bases). Trimming pared 2 bases from V and 7 bases from J, leaving 16 bases between. CDR1 is SGDLS, CDR2 YYNGEE, per germline. This CDR3 region has 15 residues. The CDR3 loop is CASSVTGETVNEQFF. The CDR3 DNA reads TGTGCCAGCAGCGTCACGGGGGAAACCGTGAATGAGCAGTTCTTC.

A few counts support this clone. This rearrangement joins TRBV19 to TRBJ1-2; a possible D gene is TRBD1 (6 bases). CDR3 length: 12 residues. V was cut by 7 bases and J by 4 bases, with 10 bases left in between. Germline V gene sequence: CDR1 LNHDA, CDR2 SQIVND (reference sequence). The CDR3 loop reads CASNDRPYGYTF. The CDR3 DNA reads as TGTGCCAGTAACGACAGGCCCTATGGCTACACCTTC.

This chain uses TRBV9 with TRBJ2-6, with D unresolved. Germline loops: CDR1 SGDLS, CDR2 YYNGEE. Trimming removed 0 bases from V and 0 bases from J, with 7 bases in between. This CDR3 comprises 16 residues. CDR3 DNA: TGTGCCAGCAGCGTAGCTCACAGCTCTGGGGCCAACGTCCTGACTTTC. Translated, it gives CASSVAHSSGANVLTF.